The clone carrying this TCR beta chain was found once. The antigen is unknown. Libraries were prepared by immunoSEQ multiplex PCR; TCRdb keeps only in-frame clonotypes and omits some of them. Of about 95,000 clones in the sample, roughly 69% were seen once. These data originate in a study of shared clonotypes between healthy human individuals. At the level of the study: Three men and a couple of women, aged 18 to 49, were donors.

Germline loops: CDR1 MNHEY, CDR2 SMNVEV (reference sequence). This CDR3 contains 13 residues. V lost 6 bases and J lost 4; bases outside the gene matches: 2. Together with CD45RO+ cells, CCR7-negative CD45RA+ TemRA cells were included in CD8 memory. General observations from the study: Researchers found naive subsets generally carried larger estimated richness than memory subsets.

The J gene is TRBJ2-7, the V gene TRBV27; 11 nucleotides agree with TRBD2. The clonotype was recovered from a man in his thirties or forties in good health. Specimen: memory CD8+ T cells sorted from blood. Subset: CD45RO+ cells pooled with CCR7-negative TemRA cells. The CDR3 region is CASRPSGRYEQYF. The CDR3 DNA is TGTGCCAGCAGACCTAGCGGGAGGTACGAGCAGTACTTC.